The present TCR beta chain was sequenced within a study of T-cell reconstitution after alpha-beta-depleted transplantation in children. In this sample, this clonotype turned up a few times. The TCRbeta library was prepared with unique molecular identifiers. TCRdb fed the PCR reads into MiXCR, producing one record per CDR3 protein. Of about 500,000 distinct CDR3 sequences in the sample, about 30% were seen once. CDR3 length: 14 amino acids. Germline V gene data show CDR1 as MNHNS and CDR2 as SASEGT. Trimming took off 5 bases at V and 4 bases at J, with 11 bases between the two ends. Sample: PBMCs from the stem cell graft donor, taken from the stem cell graft. The chain uses TRBV6-1 and TRBJ1-4; D is undetermined. The TCR sequence derives from a human donor who donated a stem cell graft to a child with aplastic anemia. The CDR3 DNA is TGTGCCAGCAGTCCTTCCGACCTTAATGAAAAACTGTTTTTT. Translation gives CASSPSDLNEKLFF.